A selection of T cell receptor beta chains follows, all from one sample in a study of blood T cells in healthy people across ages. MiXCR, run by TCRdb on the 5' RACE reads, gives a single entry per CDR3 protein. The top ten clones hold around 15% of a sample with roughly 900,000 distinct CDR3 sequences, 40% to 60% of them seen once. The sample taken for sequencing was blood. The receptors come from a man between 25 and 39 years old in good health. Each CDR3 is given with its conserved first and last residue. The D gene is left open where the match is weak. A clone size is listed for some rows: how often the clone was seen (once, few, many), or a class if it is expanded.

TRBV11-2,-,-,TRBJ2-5,TGTGCCAGCAGCGCTTTACTAGTTCGGTCGCAGTACTTC,CASSALLVRSQYF
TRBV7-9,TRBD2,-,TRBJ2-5,TGTGCCAGCAGCTTAGCGCGTGTACTAGCGGGGAACAATGAGCAGTACTTC,CASSLARVLAGNNEQYF
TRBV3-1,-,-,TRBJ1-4,TGTGCCAGCAGCCAAGCCGCAGGAGGGGCGGAAAAACTGTTTTTT,CASSQAAGGAEKLFF
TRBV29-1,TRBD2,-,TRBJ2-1,TGCAGCGGATCTAGCGGGTGGGGAGTAGGCAATGAGCAGTTCTTC,CSGSSGWGVGNEQFF
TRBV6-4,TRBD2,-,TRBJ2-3,TGTGCCAGCAGCGGACTAGCGGGGGGCTCAGATACGCAGTATTTT,CASSGLAGGSDTQYF
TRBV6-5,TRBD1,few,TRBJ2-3,TGTGCCAGCAGTTACTTCACGGGACAGGGAGGGGATACGCAGTATTTT,CASSYFTGQGGDTQYF
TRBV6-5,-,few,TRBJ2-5,TGTGCCAGCAGTTATACCGGGACCACCGCTGCGACCCAGTACTTC,CASSYTGTTAATQYF
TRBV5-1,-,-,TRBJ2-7,TGCACCAGCAGCTTGACGGACATGTACGAGCAGTACTTC,CTSSLTDMYEQYF
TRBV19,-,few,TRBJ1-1,TGTGCCAGTAAGAGGACAGAAACGAACACTGAAGCTTTCTTT,CASKRTETNTEAFF
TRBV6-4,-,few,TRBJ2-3,TGTGCCAGCAGTGTTGTGCCGGGGGCAAAAGATACGCAGTATTTT,CASSVVPGAKDTQYF
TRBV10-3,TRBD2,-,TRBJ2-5,TGTGCCATCAGCGGAGAGGGACTAGCGGATACTCAAGAGACCCAGTACTTC,CAISGEGLADTQETQYF
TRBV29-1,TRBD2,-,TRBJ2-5,TGCAGCGCTCCTAAGCGGGGGACCCAAGAGACCCAGTACTTC,CSAPKRGTQETQYF
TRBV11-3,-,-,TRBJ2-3,TGTGCCAGCAGCTTGGCACGGCCTAGCACAGATACGCAGTATTTT,CASSLARPSTDTQYF
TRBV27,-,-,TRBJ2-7,TGTGCCAGCAGTCCTGCGTCCCCCTACGGGCAGTACTTC,CASSPASPYGQYF
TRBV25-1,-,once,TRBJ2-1,TGTGCCAGCAAGGTGGTCAGCAATGAGCGGTTCTTC,CASKVVSNERFF
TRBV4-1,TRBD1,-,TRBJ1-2,TGCGCCAGCAGAACACAGGGGGCGCGACATGGCTACACCTTC,CASRTQGARHGYTF
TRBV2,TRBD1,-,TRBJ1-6,TGTGCCAGCAGGTCACAGGGGGCGCGAAATTCACCCCTCCACTTT,CASRSQGARNSPLHF
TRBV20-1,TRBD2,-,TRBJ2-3,TGCAGTGCTAGAGATCTCAGCGGGGGGGCCGAAGATACGCAGTATTTT,CSARDLSGGAEDTQYF
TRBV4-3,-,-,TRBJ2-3,TGCGCCAGCAGCCAAGATGGGACTGACACAGATACGCAGTATTTT,CASSQDGTDTDTQYF
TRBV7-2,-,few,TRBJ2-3,TGTGCCAGCAGCTTAGGGTGGTCACCCACAGATACGCAGTATTTT,CASSLGWSPTDTQYF
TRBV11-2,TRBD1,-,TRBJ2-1,TGTGCCAGCAGCTTAATGGGTCAGGGGGCTGGGAATGAGCAGTTCTTC,CASSLMGQGAGNEQFF
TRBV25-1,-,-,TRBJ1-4,TGTGCCAGCAGTGAATATAGGGCAAATGAAAAACCGTTTTTT,CASSEYRANEKPFF
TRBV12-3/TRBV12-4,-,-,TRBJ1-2,TGTGCCAGCAGCCCCGGGGGGGGTCTCGGCTACACCTTC,CASSPGGGLGYTF
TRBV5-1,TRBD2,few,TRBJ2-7,TGCGCCAGCAGCCCGACGACTAGCTGGGAGCAGTACTTC,CASSPTTSWEQYF
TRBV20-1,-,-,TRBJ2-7,TGCAGTGCTAGAGAACAGAACTACGAGCAGTACTTC,CSAREQNYEQYF
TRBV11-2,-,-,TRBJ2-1,TGTGCCAGCAGCTTGAATCCCCCCTCGAGCTCCTACAATGAGCAGTTCTTC,CASSLNPPSSSYNEQFF
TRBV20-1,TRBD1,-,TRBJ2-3,TGCAGTGCTAGAAACAGGGGAGCCAGCACAGATACGCAGTATTTT,CSARNRGASTDTQYF
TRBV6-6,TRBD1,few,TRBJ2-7,TGTGCCAGCAGTTACGGGACAGGGATGTCCTACGAGCAGTACTTC,CASSYGTGMSYEQYF
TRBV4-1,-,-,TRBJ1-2,TGCGCCAGCAGTCTATTATATCCAGGGATAGACTATGGCTACACCTTC,CASSLLYPGIDYGYTF
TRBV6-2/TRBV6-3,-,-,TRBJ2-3,TGTGCCAGCAGTTACGTAGCCTTGGGAGATACGCAGTATTTT,CASSYVALGDTQYF
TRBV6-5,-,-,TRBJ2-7,TGTGCCAGCAGTTACTCGGCGGACGCAACCTACGAGCAGTACTTC,CASSYSADATYEQYF
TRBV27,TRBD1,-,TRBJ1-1,TGTGCCAGCAGGACCGGGACAGGGGGCCCGAACACTGAAGCTTTCTTT,CASRTGTGGPNTEAFF
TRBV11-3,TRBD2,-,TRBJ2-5,TGTGCCAGCATGGAGGGAGGGAGCCAAGAGACCCAGTACTTC,CASMEGGSQETQYF
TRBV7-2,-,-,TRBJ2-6,TGTGCCAGCAGCTTAGGCCAGATCTCTGGGGCCAACGTCCTGACTTTC,CASSLGQISGANVLTF
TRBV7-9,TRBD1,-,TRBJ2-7,TGTGCCAGCAGCTTTGTAAGACAGGGACCCTCCTACGAGCAGTACTTC,CASSFVRQGPSYEQYF
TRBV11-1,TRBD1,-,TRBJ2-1,TGTGCCAGCAGCCCTAGGGCAGGGGGCGCCTGGAATGAGCAGTTCTTC,CASSPRAGGAWNEQFF
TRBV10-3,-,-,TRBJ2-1,TGTGCCCCCTTAAGTAGGGGCGCGGGGAGAAATGAGCAGTTCTTC,CAPLSRGAGRNEQFF
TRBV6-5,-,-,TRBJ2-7,TGTGCCAGCAGTTACTCGAAGTGGGGCCTGTCCCTACCCCCCAGCTCCTACGAGCAGTACTTC,CASSYSKWGLSLPPSSYEQYF
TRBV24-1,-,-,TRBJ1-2,TGTGCCACCAGCAGGACAGAAAACTATGGCTACACCTTC,CATSRTENYGYTF
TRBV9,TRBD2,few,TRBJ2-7,TGTGCCAGCAGCGGGGGGGGAGTATACGAGCAGTACTTC,CASSGGGVYEQYF
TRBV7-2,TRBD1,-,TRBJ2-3,TGTGCCAGCAGACTGAGGGGGCGCACAGATACGCAGTATTTT,CASRLRGRTDTQYF
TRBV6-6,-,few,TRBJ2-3,TGTGCCAGCAGCCTTAAACCGGCCGGAGATACGCAGTATTTT,CASSLKPAGDTQYF
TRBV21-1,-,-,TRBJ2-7,TGTGCCAGCACCCCCGGTGAGTCCAGCTACGAGCAGTACTTC,CASTPGESSYEQYF
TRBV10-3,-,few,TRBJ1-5,TGTGCCATCAGTGGTTACAATGAAGGCCAGCCCCAGCATTTT,CAISGYNEGQPQHF
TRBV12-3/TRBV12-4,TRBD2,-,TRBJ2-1,TGTGCCAGCAGTTCGAGCCGGCTAGCGGGGGAGATCTACAATGAGCAGTTCTTC,CASSSSRLAGEIYNEQFF
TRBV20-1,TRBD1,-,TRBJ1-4,TGCAGTGCAGGGGGCGGAGGACGCGAAAAACTGTTTTTT,CSAGGGGREKLFF
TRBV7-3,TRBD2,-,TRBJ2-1,TGTGCCAGCAGCTTAACAGCGGGGGCCAATGAGCAGTTCTTC,CASSLTAGANEQFF
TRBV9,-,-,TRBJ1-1,TGTGCCAGCAGCGTGCCGGGGAGGGACACTGAAGCTTTCTTT,CASSVPGRDTEAFF
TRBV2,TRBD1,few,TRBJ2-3,TGTGCCAGCAGTGGGGACAGGGAACTGTCCACAGATACGCAGTATTTT,CASSGDRELSTDTQYF
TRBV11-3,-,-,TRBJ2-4,TGTGCCAGCGGGGGTCCCAAAAACATTCAGTACTTC,CASGGPKNIQYF
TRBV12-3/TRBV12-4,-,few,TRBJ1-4,TGTGCCAGCAGCCCCCGTGAGTGGGCTAATGAAAAACTGTTTTTT,CASSPREWANEKLFF
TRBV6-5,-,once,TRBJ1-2,TGTGCCAGCAGTTACGGGCCCCCAAATGGCTACACCTTC,CASSYGPPNGYTF
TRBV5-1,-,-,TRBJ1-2,TGCGCCAGCAGCTCCATCAGCCAGGCTAACTATGGCTACACCTTC,CASSSISQANYGYTF
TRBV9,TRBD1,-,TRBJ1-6,TGTGCCAGCAGCCCGGGACAGGGCCCTATACTCCACTTT,CASSPGQGPILHF
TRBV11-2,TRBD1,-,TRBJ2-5,TGTGCCAGCAGCGAGAACAGGGGTGAGACCCAGTACTTC,CASSENRGETQYF
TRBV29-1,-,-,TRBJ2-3,TGCAGCGTTGAATCCCCCGATACAGATACGCAGTATTTT,CSVESPDTDTQYF
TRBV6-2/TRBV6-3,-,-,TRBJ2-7,TGTGCCAGCGAACCCGGGACAAAAGCCTACGAGCAGTACTTC,CASEPGTKAYEQYF